A selection of T cell receptor beta chains follows, all from one sample in a study of cytomegalovirus exposure and HLA in healthy donors. Produced via immunoSEQ multiplex PCR; TCRdb's table is partial and in-frame only. The table records 110,000 to 150,000 clones, roughly 74% of them present only once. Specimen: PBMCs. The receptors derive from a man aged 40-49 years in good health and CMV-seronegative. Both conserved end residues are part of each CDR3. D genes are given only for firm matches. The size entry is marked missing in some rows and otherwise reads once, few, many or a size class.

size: NA; V: TRBV4-2; D: TRBD2; J: TRBJ2-1; CDR3: CASSQEPSGVSSYNEQFF; DNA: TGTGCCAGCAGCCAAGAGCCTAGCGGCGTAAGCTCCTACAATGAGCAGTTCTTC
size: NA; V: TRBV7-9; D: NA; J: TRBJ2-7; CDR3: CASSSGGPKWGYEQYF; DNA: TGTGCCAGCAGCTCCGGAGGGCCTAAGTGGGGCTACGAGCAGTACTTC
size: NA; V: TRBV11-2; D: TRBD2; J: TRBJ2-3; CDR3: CASSRSGGDTDTQYF; DNA: TGTGCCAGCAGCCGAAGCGGGGGAGACACAGATACGCAGTATTTT
size: once; V: TRBV13; D: NA; J: TRBJ2-1; CDR3: CASSSLANRALYNEQFF; DNA: TGTGCCAGCAGCTCTTTAGCGAACCGGGCCCTCTACAATGAGCAGTTCTTC
size: NA; V: TRBV29-1; D: TRBD1; J: TRBJ2-3; CDR3: CSVEGGQGADTQYF; DNA: TGCAGCGTTGAAGGGGGACAGGGAGCAGATACGCAGTATTTT
size: NA; V: TRBV7-8; D: TRBD2; J: TRBJ2-7; CDR3: CASSYGTSGTYEQYF; DNA: TGTGCCAGCAGCTACGGGACTAGCGGGACCTACGAGCAGTACTTC
size: few; V: TRBV28; D: TRBD1; J: TRBJ1-1; CDR3: CASSLQGGTEAFF; DNA: TGTGCCAGCAGTTTACAGGGGGGCACTGAAGCTTTCTTT
size: few; V: TRBV6-5; D: NA; J: TRBJ1-1; CDR3: CASSYYPESTEAFF; DNA: TGTGCCAGCAGTTACTATCCGGAGAGCACTGAAGCTTTCTTT
size: NA; V: TRBV6-6; D: TRBD2; J: TRBJ2-5; CDR3: CASSPAGGRDQYF; DNA: TGTGCCAGCAGTCCAGCGGGGGGGCGCGACCAGTACTTC
size: NA; V: TRBV7-9; D: TRBD2; J: TRBJ2-1; CDR3: CASSLSGGYSEQFF; DNA: TGTGCCAGCAGCTTAAGCGGGGGCTACAGTGAGCAGTTCTTC
size: NA; V: TRBV30; D: TRBD1; J: TRBJ1-1; CDR3: CAWIRGTVGLIGTGDTEAFF; DNA: TGTGCCTGGATTCGGGGGACGGTGGGTCTTATCGGGACAGGGGACACTGAAGCTTTCTTT
size: NA; V: TRBV5-8; D: NA; J: TRBJ2-2; CDR3: CASSLSGTNTGELFF; DNA: TGTGCCAGCAGCTTGTCAGGGACGAACACCGGGGAGCTGTTTTTT
size: few; V: TRBV9; D: TRBD2; J: TRBJ2-7; CDR3: CASSATSGYEQYF; DNA: TGTGCCAGCAGCGCGACTAGCGGCTACGAGCAGTACTTC
size: many; V: TRBV10-3; D: TRBD1; J: TRBJ1-4; CDR3: CAIRQGLGEKLFF; DNA: TGTGCCATCCGACAGGGATTGGGAGAAAAACTGTTTTTT
size: NA; V: TRBV7-8; D: NA; J: TRBJ1-5; CDR3: CASSESGISLTFSAQHF; DNA: TGTGCCAGCAGCGAATCCGGGATCTCCCTTACTTTTAGCGCCCAGCATTTT
size: once; V: TRBV7-3; D: TRBD1; J: TRBJ1-3; CDR3: CASSPGTGGKTIYF; DNA: TGTGCCAGCAGCCCCGGGACAGGGGGGAAAACCATATATTTT
size: NA; V: TRBV4-1; D: NA; J: TRBJ2-7; CDR3: CASSQSRVETYEQYF; DNA: TGCGCCAGCAGCCAATCCAGGGTAGAGACCTACGAGCAGTACTTC
size: NA; V: TRBV27; D: NA; J: TRBJ1-1; CDR3: CASSFGLEAFF; DNA: TGTGCCAGCAGTTTCGGTCTTGAAGCTTTCTTT
size: NA; V: TRBV7-2; D: TRBD1; J: TRBJ2-5; CDR3: CASSRSGTGVSETQYF; DNA: TGTGCCAGCAGCCGTAGCGGGACAGGGGTTTCGGAGACCCAGTACTTC
size: NA; V: TRBV19; D: TRBD1; J: TRBJ2-6; CDR3: CASSPKDRGSTYSLTSGANVLTF; DNA: TGTGCCAGTAGTCCGAAGGACAGGGGAAGTACTTATTCCCTAACCTCTGGGGCCAACGTCCTGACTTTC
size: NA; V: TRBV29-1; D: TRBD1; J: TRBJ2-7; CDR3: CSVTSGQGHYEQYF; DNA: TGCAGCGTGACTTCGGGACAGGGCCACTACGAGCAGTACTTC
size: NA; V: TRBV9; D: TRBD1; J: TRBJ2-1; CDR3: CASSVFEGDRVQDEQFF; DNA: TGTGCCAGCAGCGTCTTCGAGGGGGACAGGGTGCAAGATGAGCAGTTCTTC
size: NA; V: TRBV5-8; D: TRBD2; J: TRBJ2-5; CDR3: CASLTSGGVWYQETQYF; DNA: TGTGCCAGCCTAACTAGCGGGGGGGTTTGGTACCAAGAGACCCAGTACTTC
size: few; V: TRBV28; D: TRBD2; J: TRBJ2-1; CDR3: CASSLGLADYNEQFF; DNA: TGTGCCAGCAGTTTAGGGCTAGCGGACTACAATGAGCAGTTCTTC
size: NA; V: TRBV6-5; D: NA; J: TRBJ2-7; CDR3: CASSYSVTLPDEQYF; DNA: TGTGCCAGCAGTTACTCTGTTACCCTGCCGGACGAGCAGTACTTC
size: NA; V: TRBV19; D: TRBD1; J: TRBJ1-5; CDR3: CASSPGQQQPQHF; DNA: TGTGCCAGTAGCCCGGGACAGCAACAGCCCCAGCATTTT
size: NA; V: TRBV4-1; D: NA; J: TRBJ1-1; CDR3: CASSHGATGDTEAFF; DNA: TGCGCCAGCAGCCACGGCGCGACGGGGGACACTGAAGCTTTCTTT
size: few; V: TRBV10-2; D: NA; J: TRBJ1-4; CDR3: CASKEGPGGEKLFF; DNA: TGCGCCAGCAAGGAGGGTCCTGGGGGTGAAAAACTGTTTTTT
size: NA; V: TRBV5-4; D: TRBD1; J: TRBJ1-2; CDR3: CASSSGQGAQAYGYTF; DNA: TGTGCCAGCAGCTCGGGACAGGGGGCGCAGGCCTATGGCTACACCTTC
size: NA; V: TRBV7-9; D: NA; J: TRBJ1-6; CDR3: CASRSDIPYNSPLHF; DNA: TGTGCCAGCAGATCAGACATTCCCTATAATTCACCCCTCCACTTT
size: few; V: TRBV5-1; D: TRBD1; J: TRBJ2-7; CDR3: CASSSGTGERYYEQYF; DNA: TGCGCCAGCAGCTCCGGGACAGGGGAGAGATACTACGAGCAGTACTTC
size: NA; V: TRBV5-1; D: TRBD2; J: TRBJ2-3; CDR3: CASSLIAGGSDTQYF; DNA: TGCGCCAGCAGCCTGATAGCGGGGGGATCAGATACGCAGTATTTT
size: few; V: TRBV4-3; D: TRBD1; J: TRBJ1-5; CDR3: CASSPRTGVNQPQHF; DNA: TGCGCCAGCAGCCCTAGGACAGGGGTCAATCAGCCCCAGCATTTT
size: NA; V: TRBV21-1; D: NA; J: TRBJ1-5; CDR3: CASSKARPTQGGHQPQHF; DNA: TGTGCCAGCAGCAAAGCACGGCCTACACAGGGGGGGCATCAGCCCCAGCATTTT
size: NA; V: TRBV25-1; D: TRBD1; J: TRBJ1-3; CDR3: CASSEEGTDSGNTIYF; DNA: TGTGCCAGCAGTGAGGAAGGGACAGACTCTGGAAACACCATATATTTT
size: NA; V: TRBV28; D: TRBD1; J: TRBJ1-2; CDR3: CAIRPPTGGTIYGYTF; DNA: TGTGCCATCAGACCCCCGACAGGGGGCACCATCTATGGCTACACCTTC
size: NA; V: TRBV11-2; D: TRBD1; J: TRBJ1-6; CDR3: CASSLELTGALFALHF; DNA: TGTGCCAGCAGCTTAGAGTTGACAGGGGCCCTCTTCGCCCTCCACTTT
size: NA; V: TRBV10-3; D: NA; J: TRBJ2-5; CDR3: CAIRRDSEETQYF; DNA: TGTGCCATCAGAAGGGACTCGGAAGAGACCCAGTACTTC
size: few; V: TRBV30; D: NA; J: TRBJ2-7; CDR3: CAWSGTGSYEQYF; DNA: TGTGCCTGGAGTGGAACAGGGTCCTACGAGCAGTACTTC
size: NA; V: TRBV6-6; D: NA; J: TRBJ2-7; CDR3: CASREERATYEQYF; DNA: TGTGCCAGCAGGGAAGAGAGGGCTACCTACGAGCAGTACTTC
size: NA; V: TRBV27; D: NA; J: TRBJ1-5; CDR3: CASSRQGSGQPQHF; DNA: TGTGCCAGCAGCCGTCAGGGGTCCGGGCAGCCCCAGCATTTT
size: few; V: TRBV6-1; D: NA; J: TRBJ1-3; CDR3: CASTRQIGNTIYF; DNA: TGTGCCAGCACGAGACAGATTGGAAACACCATATATTTT
size: NA; V: TRBV21-1; D: NA; J: TRBJ2-2; CDR3: CASSRGMRGTGELFF; DNA: TGTGCCAGCAGCAGGGGGATGAGGGGGACCGGGGAGCTGTTTTTT
size: few; V: TRBV5-6; D: TRBD1; J: TRBJ1-5; CDR3: CASSLGQGRPQPQHF; DNA: TGTGCCAGCAGCCTAGGACAGGGTAGACCTCAGCCCCAGCATTTT
size: few; V: TRBV6-5; D: NA; J: TRBJ1-3; CDR3: CASSRDRSSGNTIYF; DNA: TGTGCCAGCAGCCGCGACAGGTCCTCTGGAAACACCATATATTTT
size: few; V: TRBV9; D: TRBD1; J: TRBJ1-4; CDR3: CASSATGRTDEKLFF; DNA: TGTGCCAGCAGCGCGACAGGGAGGACCGATGAAAAACTGTTTTTT
size: NA; V: TRBV4-1; D: NA; J: TRBJ1-1; CDR3: CASSPRGENTEAFF; DNA: TGCGCCAGCAGCCCCAGAGGAGAGAACACTGAAGCTTTCTTT
size: few; V: TRBV5-6; D: TRBD1; J: TRBJ2-1; CDR3: CASNDGTGGYNEQFF; DNA: TGTGCCAGCAACGACGGGACAGGGGGCTACAATGAGCAGTTCTTC
size: NA; V: TRBV11-2; D: NA; J: TRBJ1-3; CDR3: CASSSSGVSGNTIYF; DNA: TGTGCCAGCAGCTCATCAGGGGTCTCTGGAAACACCATATATTTT
size: NA; V: TRBV11-2; D: NA; J: TRBJ1-3; CDR3: CASSLVSVPGYSGNTIYF; DNA: TGTGCCAGCAGCTTAGTTTCGGTCCCGGGGTATTCTGGAAACACCATATATTTT
size: NA; V: TRBV6-6; D: NA; J: TRBJ2-1; CDR3: CASRTGPNEQFF; DNA: TGTGCCAGCAGAACGGGTCCAAATGAGCAGTTCTTC
size: NA; V: TRBV19; D: TRBD2; J: TRBJ2-1; CDR3: CAIRAGGPNNEQFF; DNA: TGTGCCATTCGAGCGGGGGGGCCTAACAATGAGCAGTTCTTC
size: NA; V: TRBV29-1; D: TRBD2; J: TRBJ2-7; CDR3: CSAGNREAHEQYF; DNA: TGCAGCGCCGGGAACCGGGAGGCACACGAGCAGTACTTC
size: NA; V: TRBV2; D: TRBD1; J: TRBJ2-2; CDR3: CATQGPGQGPTGELFF; DNA: TGTGCCACCCAGGGGCCGGGACAGGGGCCCACCGGGGAGCTGTTTTTT
size: NA; V: TRBV7-9; D: NA; J: TRBJ2-7; CDR3: CASSSFSPGTSNQQYF; DNA: TGTGCCAGCAGCTCATTCTCACCCGGGACATCTAACCAGCAGTACTTC
size: NA; V: TRBV25-1; D: TRBD2; J: TRBJ2-1; CDR3: CASRTLGTSGRLEQFF; DNA: TGTGCCAGCAGGACCCTGGGGACTAGCGGGAGACTTGAGCAGTTCTTC
size: few; V: TRBV4-2; D: TRBD1; J: TRBJ1-3; CDR3: CASSQEWTGIAGNTIYF; DNA: TGTGCCAGCAGCCAAGAGTGGACAGGGATCGCTGGAAACACCATATATTTT
size: NA; V: TRBV7-9; D: NA; J: TRBJ1-1; CDR3: CASSLQRPSNTEAFF; DNA: TGTGCCAGCAGCTTACAGCGACCCTCGAACACTGAAGCTTTCTTT